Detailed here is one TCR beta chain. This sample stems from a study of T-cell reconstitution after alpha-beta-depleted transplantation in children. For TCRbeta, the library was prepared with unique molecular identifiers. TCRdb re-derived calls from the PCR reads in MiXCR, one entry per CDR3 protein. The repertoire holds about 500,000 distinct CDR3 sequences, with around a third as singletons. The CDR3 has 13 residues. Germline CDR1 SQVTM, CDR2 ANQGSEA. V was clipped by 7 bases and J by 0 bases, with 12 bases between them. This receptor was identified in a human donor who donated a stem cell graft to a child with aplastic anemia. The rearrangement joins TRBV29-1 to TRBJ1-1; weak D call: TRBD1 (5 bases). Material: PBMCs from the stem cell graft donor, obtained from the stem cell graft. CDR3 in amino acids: CSGQDSMNTEAFF. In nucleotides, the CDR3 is TGCAGCGGCCAAGACAGCATGAACACTGAAGCTTTCTTT.